The present entry profiles one T cell receptor beta chain with its context. Its cognate antigen is unknown. TCRdb's copy holds only in-frame clones and misses some; the assay was immunoSEQ multiplex PCR. The sample includes about 46,000 clones, about four fifths of them seen just once. This specimen comes from a study of memory B cells and T cells in multiple sclerosis. CFSE-dim autoproliferating and CFSE-high non-proliferating T cells from unstimulated culture were sequenced separately. Replicate wells were pooled after less than eight days of stimulus-free culture of about 47 million CFSE-labeled PBMCs. General study findings and limits: Compartments had unequal clone-set sizes, affecting shared clonotype counts.

Germline V gene data show CDR1 as SGHTS and CDR2 as YDEGEE. The length of the CDR3 is 12 residues. V was cut by 4 bases and J by 8 bases, with 12 bases left in between. The rearrangement joins TRBV5-8 to TRBJ1-1; D is possibly TRBD1 (5 bases). This TCR derives from a human donor with multiple sclerosis. Sequenced sample: PBMCs from blood kept in culture. This CDR3 is CASSLTWGEAFF. DNA of the CDR3: TGTGCCAGCAGCCTCACTTGGGGGGAAGCTTTCTTT.